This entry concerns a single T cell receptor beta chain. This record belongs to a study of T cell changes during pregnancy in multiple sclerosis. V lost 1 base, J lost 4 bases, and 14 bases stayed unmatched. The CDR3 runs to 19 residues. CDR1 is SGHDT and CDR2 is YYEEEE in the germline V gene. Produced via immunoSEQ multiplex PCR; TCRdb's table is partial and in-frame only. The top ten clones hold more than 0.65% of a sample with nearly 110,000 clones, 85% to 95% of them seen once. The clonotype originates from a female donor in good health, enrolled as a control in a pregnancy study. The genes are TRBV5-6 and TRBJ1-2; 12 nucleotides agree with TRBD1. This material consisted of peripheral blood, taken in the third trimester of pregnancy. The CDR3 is CASSLSGAAGTGGFYGYTF. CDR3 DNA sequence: TGTGCCAGCAGCTTGAGTGGGGCGGCTGGGACAGGGGGCTTCTATGGCTACACCTTC.